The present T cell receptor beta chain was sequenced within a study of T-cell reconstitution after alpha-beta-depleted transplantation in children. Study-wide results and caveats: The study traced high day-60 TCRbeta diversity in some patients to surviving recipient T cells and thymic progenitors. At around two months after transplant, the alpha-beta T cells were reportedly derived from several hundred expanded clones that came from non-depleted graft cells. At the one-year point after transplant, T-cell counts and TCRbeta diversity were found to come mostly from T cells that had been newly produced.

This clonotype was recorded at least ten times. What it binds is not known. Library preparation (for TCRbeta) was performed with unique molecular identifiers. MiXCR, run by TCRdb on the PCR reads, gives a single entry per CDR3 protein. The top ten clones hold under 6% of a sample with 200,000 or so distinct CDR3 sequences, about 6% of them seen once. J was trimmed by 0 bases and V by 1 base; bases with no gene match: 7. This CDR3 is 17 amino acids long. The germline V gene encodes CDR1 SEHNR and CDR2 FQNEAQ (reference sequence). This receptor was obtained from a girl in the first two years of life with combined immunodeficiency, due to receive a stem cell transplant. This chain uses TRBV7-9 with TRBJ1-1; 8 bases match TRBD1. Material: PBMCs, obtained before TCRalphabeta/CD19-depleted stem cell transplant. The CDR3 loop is CASSLGPGGALNTEAFF. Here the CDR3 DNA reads TGTGCCAGCAGCTTAGGCCCAGGGGGCGCGTTGAACACTGAAGCTTTCTTT. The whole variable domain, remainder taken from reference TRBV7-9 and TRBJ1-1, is DTGVSQNPRHKITKRGQNVTFRCDPISEHNRLYWYRQTLGQGPEFLTYFQNEAQLEKSRLLSDRFSAERPKGSFSTLEIQRTEQGDSAMYLCASSLGPGGALNTEAFFGQGTRLTVV.